This note documents a single TCR beta chain sequence. Its antigen is unknown. This specimen comes from a study of Graves' ophthalmopathy and Graves' hyperthyroidism. Whole-study results and caveats: In blood appeared most of the expanded thyroid clonotypes whose frequency exceeded 0.001.

For repertoire sequencing, the TCR beta CDR3 regions were amplified from RNA transcripts. Second-round multiplex PCR followed a first-round RT-PCR using HTBI primers. A single record per CDR3 protein comes from TCRdb applying MiXCR to the multiplex PCR reads. Among around 1,200,000 distinct CDR3 sequences, about 36% were seen once, and the ten largest hold around 10%. The material sequenced was peripheral blood or thyroid tissue (not recorded which). This clonotype originated in an adult man with Graves' hyperthyroidism.

CDR3 sequence reads: CASSLAGRSEQYF. As DNA, the CDR3 is TGTGCCAGCAGTTTGGCAGGCCGCTCAGAGCAGTACTTC. The chain has TRBV28 and TRBJ2-7; unclear D gene. Germline V gene data show CDR1 as MDHEN and CDR2 as SYDVKM. Trimming removed 3 bases from V and 7 bases from J, with 13 bases in between. This CDR3 contains 13 residues.